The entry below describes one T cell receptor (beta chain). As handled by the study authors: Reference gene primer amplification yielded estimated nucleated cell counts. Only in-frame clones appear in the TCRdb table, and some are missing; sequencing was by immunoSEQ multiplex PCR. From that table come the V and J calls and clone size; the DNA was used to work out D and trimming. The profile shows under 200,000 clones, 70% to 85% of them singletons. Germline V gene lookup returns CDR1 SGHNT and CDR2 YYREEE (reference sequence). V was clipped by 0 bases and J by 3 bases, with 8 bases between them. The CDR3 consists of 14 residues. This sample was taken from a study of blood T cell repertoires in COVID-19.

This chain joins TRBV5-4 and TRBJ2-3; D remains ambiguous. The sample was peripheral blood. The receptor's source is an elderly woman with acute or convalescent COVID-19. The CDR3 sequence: CASSLGKRTDTQYF. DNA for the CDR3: TGTGCCAGCAGCTTGGGGAAGAGGACAGATACGCAGTATTTT. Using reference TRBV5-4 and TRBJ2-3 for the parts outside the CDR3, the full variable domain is ETGVTQSPTHLIKTRGQQVTLRCSSQSGHNTVSWYQQALGQGPQFIFQYYREEENGRGNFPPRFSGLQFPNYSSELNVNALELDDSALYLCASSLGKRTDTQYFGPGTRLTVL.